This T cell receptor beta chain was obtained from a study of blood T cell repertoires in COVID-19. In the study overall: Acute and convalescent COVID-19 samples came from the United States, Italy and Spain. PBMCs, B-cell-depleted T cells, or T cells provided the cDNA or gDNA that made up the material.

Authors' data handling: Scientists estimated how many nucleated cells there were by amplifying reference gene primers. Some clones are missing from TCRdb's copy, which holds only in-frame ones; the method was immunoSEQ multiplex PCR. V, J and clone size derive from that table, while D and trimming were established from the DNA sequence. This repertoire shows approximately 97,000 clones, approximately 78% found once; its top ten account for over 7.5%. The V gene lost 6 bases and the J gene lost 0 bases, with 8 bases spanning the gap. The CDR3 covers 13 residues. Germline-derived CDR1 and CDR2 are MNHEY and SMNVEV (reference sequence). This clone showed up just a few times.

This receptor was identified in a man between 60 and 70 years old with active or convalescent COVID-19. The specimen was peripheral blood. The rearrangement joins TRBV27 to TRBJ1-1, with no clear D. The CDR3 nucleotides are TGTGCCAGCAGGTTCGGGGTGAACACTGAAGCTTTCTTT. It is translated as CASRFGVNTEAFF.